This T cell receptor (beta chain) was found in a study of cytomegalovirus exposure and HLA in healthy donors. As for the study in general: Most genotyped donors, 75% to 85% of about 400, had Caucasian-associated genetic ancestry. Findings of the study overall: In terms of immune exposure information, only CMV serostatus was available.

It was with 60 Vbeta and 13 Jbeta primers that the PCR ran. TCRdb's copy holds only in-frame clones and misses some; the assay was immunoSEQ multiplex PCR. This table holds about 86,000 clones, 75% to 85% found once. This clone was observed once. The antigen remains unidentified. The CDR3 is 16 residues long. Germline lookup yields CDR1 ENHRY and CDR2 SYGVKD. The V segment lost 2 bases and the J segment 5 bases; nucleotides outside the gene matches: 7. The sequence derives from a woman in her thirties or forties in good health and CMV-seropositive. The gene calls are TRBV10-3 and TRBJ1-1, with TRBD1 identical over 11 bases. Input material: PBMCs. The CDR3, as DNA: TGTGCCATCAGTGAGCGGACAGGGGGCGCTTGGACTGAAGCTTTCTTT. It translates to CAISERTGGAWTEAFF.